This TCR beta chain was profiled in a study of control samples from healthy donors and cancer patients. Clones were read by immunoSEQ multiplex PCR, and TCRdb kept only the in-frame ones, dropping some. The table lists 40,000 to 55,000 clones, about 94% of them singletons. V lost 3 bases and J 1 base, leaving 3 bases between the germline ends. The CDR3 loop spans 11 amino acids. The V gene's germline CDR1 is DFQATT and CDR2 SNEGSKA (reference sequence). The TCR originated in a woman between 45 and 65 years old with head and neck cancer. The sample comprised PBMCs. J is TRBJ1-1 and V is TRBV20-1; D ambiguous. The CDR3 is CSASQNTEAFF. The CDR3 DNA reads as TGCAGTGCTAGTCAGAACACTGAAGCTTTCTTT.